This is a list of T cell receptor beta chains from one sample in a study of T cells after yellow fever vaccination. Each CDR3 protein is one row after TCRdb ran MiXCR on the 5' RACE reads. The sample has approximately 70,000 distinct CDR3 sequences, over 6.5% seen once. Sequencing was performed on CD8+ T cells sorted from PBMCs, taken about 49 days after the first yellow fever vaccination. The receptors come from a man aged 18 to 30 who received the YFV17D yellow fever vaccine. Both conserved end residues are part of each CDR3. The D gene is left open where the match is weak. Rows give clone size only sometimes, using once, few, many, or a class for an expanded clone.

d_call: .; clone_size: .; v_call: TRBV5-6; j_call: TRBJ2-5; cdr3_aa: CASSLWGAETQYF; cdr3_nt: TGTGCCAGCAGCCTCTGGGGAGCAGAGACCCAGTACTTC
d_call: .; clone_size: many; v_call: TRBV12-3/TRBV12-4; j_call: TRBJ2-4; cdr3_aa: CASTVRGRKNIQYF; cdr3_nt: TGTGCCAGCACCGTGCGGGGGCGGAAAAACATTCAGTACTTC
d_call: .; clone_size: many; v_call: TRBV4-1; j_call: TRBJ2-7; cdr3_aa: CASTQGPVEVEQYF; cdr3_nt: TGCGCCAGCACCCAGGGCCCTGTGGAGGTCGAGCAGTACTTC
d_call: TRBD1; clone_size: many; v_call: TRBV4-2; j_call: TRBJ2-7; cdr3_aa: CASSQEGTDYSYEQYF; cdr3_nt: TGTGCCAGCAGCCAAGAAGGGACAGACTACTCCTACGAGCAGTACTTC
d_call: TRBD2; clone_size: many; v_call: TRBV5-1; j_call: TRBJ2-3; cdr3_aa: CASSLGPWTSGVTDTQYF; cdr3_nt: TGCGCCAGCAGCTTGGGCCCCTGGACTAGCGGGGTCACAGATACGCAGTATTTT
d_call: .; clone_size: few; v_call: TRBV14; j_call: TRBJ2-5; cdr3_aa: CASSQPDAWETQYF; cdr3_nt: TGTGCCAGCAGCCAACCGGACGCGTGGGAGACCCAGTACTTC
d_call: .; clone_size: many; v_call: TRBV9; j_call: TRBJ1-3; cdr3_aa: CASSVGAGTPTISGNTIYF; cdr3_nt: TGTGCCAGCAGCGTAGGCGCAGGAACCCCGACGATCTCTGGAAACACCATATATTTT
d_call: .; clone_size: .; v_call: TRBV25-1; j_call: TRBJ1-2; cdr3_aa: CASSASGNFYGYTF; cdr3_nt: TGTGCCAGCAGTGCTTCCGGAAACTTCTATGGCTACACCTTC
d_call: .; clone_size: many; v_call: TRBV4-3; j_call: TRBJ1-5; cdr3_aa: CASSPPPTALNQPQHF; cdr3_nt: TGCGCCAGCAGCCCCCCCCCGACAGCCCTCAATCAGCCCCAGCATTTT
d_call: .; clone_size: few; v_call: TRBV6-2/TRBV6-3; j_call: TRBJ2-3; cdr3_aa: CASSYSNEGWGAQYF; cdr3_nt: TGTGCCAGCAGTTACTCGAATGAAGGGTGGGGGGCGCAGTATTTT
d_call: TRBD2; clone_size: many; v_call: TRBV7-8; j_call: TRBJ2-2; cdr3_aa: CASSLTAGAPNTGELFF; cdr3_nt: TGTGCCAGCAGCTTAACAGCGGGGGCTCCGAACACCGGGGAGCTGTTTTTT
d_call: TRBD1; clone_size: few; v_call: TRBV12-3/TRBV12-4; j_call: TRBJ2-4; cdr3_aa: CASGQGARDIQYF; cdr3_nt: TGTGCCAGCGGACAGGGGGCTCGGGACATTCAGTACTTC
d_call: .; clone_size: many; v_call: TRBV7-2; j_call: TRBJ2-5; cdr3_aa: CASSPVSRIQETQYF; cdr3_nt: TGTGCCAGCAGCCCTGTATCTAGAATCCAAGAGACCCAGTACTTC
d_call: .; clone_size: many; v_call: TRBV4-1; j_call: TRBJ1-2; cdr3_aa: CASSQVGAPRYGYTF; cdr3_nt: TGCGCCAGCAGCCAAGTGGGGGCACCTCGATATGGCTACACCTTC
d_call: .; clone_size: few; v_call: TRBV7-2; j_call: TRBJ2-7; cdr3_aa: CASSSGQHYEQYF; cdr3_nt: TGTGCCAGCAGCTCCGGACAGCACTACGAGCAGTACTTC
d_call: .; clone_size: many; v_call: TRBV7-3; j_call: TRBJ2-3; cdr3_aa: CASSQLDGSTDTQYF; cdr3_nt: TGTGCCAGCAGCCAACTGGACGGTAGCACAGATACGCAGTATTTT
d_call: .; clone_size: .; v_call: TRBV4-1; j_call: TRBJ1-1; cdr3_aa: CASSLDPGADTEAFF; cdr3_nt: TGCGCCAGCAGCCTTGATCCAGGGGCGGACACTGAAGCTTTCTTT